These 11 T cell receptor beta chains were sequenced from one sample in a study of cytomegalovirus exposure and HLA in healthy donors. The repertoire was sequenced with immunoSEQ multiplex PCR; TCRdb's copy has only in-frame clones and lacks some. This table has hundreds of thousands of clones, 80% to 90% appearing once. The sequenced material came from PBMCs. The receptors were gathered from a woman under 30 in good health and CMV-seronegative.

The rearrangement joins TRBV5-4 to TRBJ2-2, with D tentatively TRBD2 (6 bases). This CDR3 contains 13 residues. Germline V CDR1 and CDR2: SGHNT, YYREEE (reference sequence). Trimming removed 5 bases at V and 8 bases at J, with 13 bases between. The CDR3 sequence is CASRSGVNGELFF. DNA for the CDR3: TGTGCCAGCAGGTCGGGGGTGAATGGGGAGCTGTTTTTT.

This clone was detected a few times. This rearrangement joins TRBV10-1 to TRBJ2-7, with TRBD1 as a possible D gene (5 bases). Trimming removed 3 bases at V and 5 bases at J, with 5 bases between. The CDR3 is 11 residues long. Germline loops: CDR1 WNHNN, CDR2 SYGVQD (reference sequence). CDR3 protein: CASSEGDEQYF. CDR3 in DNA: TGCGCCAGCAGTGAAGGGGACGAGCAGTACTTC.

The genes are TRBV6-1 and TRBJ2-2; 8 bases line up with TRBD1. CDR1 and CDR2 from the germline V gene are MNHNS and SASEGT. Losses at the gene ends were 5 bases for V and 1 base for J; bases not matched to a gene: 3. The CDR3 consists of 15 residues. The CDR3 DNA sequence: TGTGCCAGCAGTAAGACAGGGGTGAACACCGGGGAGCTGTTTTTT. It codes for CASSKTGVNTGELFF.

The chain links TRBV6-6 to TRBJ2-1, with 10 nucleotides matching TRBD1. After removal of 7 bases from V and 7 bases from J, the junction contained 7 bases not matched to a gene. Germline CDR1 reads MNHNY; CDR2 reads SVGAGI (reference sequence). This CDR3 contains 14 residues. CDR3 region: CASTAGTGENEQFF. CDR3 bases: TGTGCCAGCACCGCCGGGACAGGGGAGAATGAGCAGTTCTTC.

The genes are TRBV5-6 and TRBJ1-2; TRBD1 might be the D (6 bases). Trimming removed 4 bases at V and 0 bases at J, with 13 bases between. From germline, CDR1 is SGHDT and CDR2 YYEEEE. CDR3 length equals 15 residues. CDR3 sequence: CASSAQGNPNYGYTF. The CDR3 DNA sequence: TGTGCCAGCAGCGCCCAGGGGAATCCTAACTATGGCTACACCTTC.

The V and J genes are TRBV5-1 and TRBJ2-3; 11 bases line up with TRBD2. Trimming at V came to 0 bases and at J to 3 bases, leaving 6 bases not matched to a gene. The CDR3 totals 17 residues. CDR1 and CDR2 from the germline V gene are SGHRS and YFSETQ. The CDR3 region has the DNA TGCGCCAGCAGCTTGGTTACTAGCGGGAGTAGTACAGATACGCAGTATTTT. Its protein is CASSLVTSGSSTDTQYF.

The chain couples TRBV6-4 to TRBJ2-5; 8 bases fit TRBD1. Germline V CDR1 and CDR2: MRHNA, SNTAGT. There are 15 residues in the CDR3. V dropped 6 bases and J dropped 2; count of bases not matched to a gene: 8. CDR3 DNA: TGTGCCAGCAGCCCGACAGGGGCTGGGCAAGAGACCCAGTACTTC. Protein sequence: CASSPTGAGQETQYF.

The chain couples TRBV13 to TRBJ2-1; D possibly corresponds to TRBD1 (5 bases). The CDR3 spans 18 residues. Germline CDR1 and CDR2: PRHDT and FYEKMQ (reference sequence). Trimming took off 5 bases at V and 8 bases at J, with 28 bases between the two ends. CDR3: CASSPASWGPDKQDEQFF. The CDR3 nucleotides are TGTGCCAGCAGCCCAGCCTCATGGGGTCCGGACAAGCAGGATGAGCAGTTCTTC.

This rearrangement joins TRBV7-8 to TRBJ1-4; D gene unclear. Germline-derived CDR1 and CDR2 are SGHVS and FQNEAQ. The ends were cut back, 3 bases at V and 6 bases at J, with 11 bases in the middle. This CDR3 has 14 amino acids. CDR3: CASSFSGEHEKLFF. In DNA form, the CDR3 reads TGTGCCAGCAGCTTTTCCGGGGAGCATGAAAAACTGTTTTTT.

This clone occurred a few times. The chain employs TRBV7-9 and TRBJ2-1, with 8 bases lining up with TRBD2. The CDR3 loop spans 15 amino acids. V trimming: 6 bases; J trimming: 0 bases; junction bases outside the gene matches: 4. In germline, CDR1 is SEHNR, CDR2 FQNEAQ (reference sequence). Here the CDR3 reads CASSFSGDSYNEQFF. In nucleotides, the CDR3 is TGTGCCAGCAGTTTTAGCGGGGACTCCTACAATGAGCAGTTCTTC. Drawing the rest from reference TRBV7-9 and TRBJ2-1, the complete variable domain is DTGVSQNPRHKITKRGQNVTFRCDPISEHNRLYWYRQTLGQGPEFLTYFQNEAQLEKSRLLSDRFSAERPKGSFSTLEIQRTEQGDSAMYLCASSFSGDSYNEQFFGPGTRLTVL.

This clone was observed a single time. The rearrangement links TRBV6-5 to TRBJ2-5, with 8 bases identical to TRBD2. The CDR3 spans 16 residues. V lost 4 bases and J lost 2; bases outside the gene matches: 9. CDR1 and CDR2 (germline): MNHEY, SVGAGI. The chain's CDR3 is CASSFPRLALQETQYF. The CDR3 DNA follows: TGTGCCAGCAGTTTCCCCCGACTAGCGTTGCAAGAGACCCAGTACTTC.